These 8 T cell receptor beta chains were sequenced from one sample in a study of control samples from healthy donors and cancer patients. Assay: immunoSEQ multiplex PCR; the TCRdb copy retains only in-frame clones and omits some. The sample holds about 160,000 clones, roughly 95% seen once. The sample comprised blood. These receptors all come from a woman under 40 in good health.

The rearrangement joins TRBV11-2 to TRBJ2-1; 10 bases match TRBD2. The junction had 2 bases not matched to a gene; V was cut back by 5 bases and J by 4 bases. The CDR3 totals 14 residues. Germline assignment: CDR1 SGHAT and CDR2 FQNNGV. The CDR3 DNA sequence: TGTGCCAGCAGCGGGACTAGCGCGTACAATGAGCAGTTCTTC. Amino acids: CASSGTSAYNEQFF.

The gene calls are TRBV5-1 and TRBJ2-5; maybe TRBD2 (5 bases). Per the germline V gene, CDR1 is SGHRS and CDR2 is YFSETQ. The CDR3 consists of 13 residues. With 4 bases removed from V and 4 bases from J, the gap between germline ends came to 11 bases. CDR3 in DNA: TGCGCCAGCAGCAGGTCCCGGGGAGAGACCCAGTACTTC. Translating gives CASSRSRGETQYF.

This chain links TRBV11-1 with TRBJ1-2; no definite D call. With 1 base removed from V and 6 bases from J, the gap between germline ends came to 12 bases. The CDR3 is 14 amino acids. Germline V gene data show CDR1 as SGHAT and CDR2 as FQDESV (reference sequence). CDR3 sequence: CASSLVSQKNGYTF. DNA for the CDR3: TGTGCCAGCAGCTTAGTCTCACAGAAGAATGGCTACACCTTC.

The V gene is TRBV11-2, the J gene TRBJ2-7; D is perhaps TRBD1 (5 bases). CDR1 and CDR2 from the germline V gene are SGHAT and FQNNGV. V lost 0 bases, J lost 5 bases, and 11 bases lay in between. This CDR3 contains 14 residues. This CDR3 reads CASSLDFRVDEQYF. The DNA for the CDR3 is TGTGCCAGCAGCTTAGATTTCAGGGTCGACGAGCAGTACTTC.

This clone was recorded a few times. This chain uses TRBV28 with TRBJ2-5; D may be TRBD1 or TRBD2 (6 bases each). The germline gives CDR1 MDHEN, CDR2 SYDVKM. CDR3 size: 17 residues. V was shortened by 6 bases and J by 0 bases, with 20 bases between the two germline ends. CDR3 protein: CASSFQRGELYQETQYF. DNA of the CDR3: TGTGCCAGCAGCTTCCAAAGGGGGGAGCTCTACCAAGAGACCCAGTACTTC.

V and J are TRBV11-2 and TRBJ1-1, with 7 bases identical to TRBD1. Germline-derived CDR1 and CDR2 are SGHAT and FQNNGV. The CDR3 covers 15 residues. V dropped 3 bases and J dropped 2; count of bases not matched to a gene: 6. The CDR3 DNA reads TGTGCCAGCAGCTTTGACGGGACAGTTAACACTGAAGCTTTCTTT. Its protein is CASSFDGTVNTEAFF.

The chain couples TRBV29-1 to TRBJ2-5; 7 nucleotides line up with TRBD1. This CDR3 is 12 amino acids long. The V gene end was trimmed by 6 bases and the J gene end by 6 bases; junction bases not matched to a gene: 7. Germline CDR1 and CDR2: SQVTM and ANQGSEA. The CDR3 nucleotides are TGCAGCGTCCGAGAGGGGGCGCAGACCCAGTACTTC. The encoded protein is CSVREGAQTQYF. The full variable domain, with the rest looked up from reference TRBV29-1 and TRBJ2-5, is SAVISQKPSRDICQRGTSLTIQCQVDSQVTMMFWYRQQPGQSLTLIATANQGSEATYESGFVIDKFPISRPNLTFSTLTVSNMSPEDSSIYLCSVREGAQTQYFGPGTRLLVL.

The table lists this clone with a count of one. The rearrangement links TRBV30 to TRBJ2-1; D possibly corresponds to TRBD2 (5 bases). CDR3 length equals 15 residues. Per the germline V gene, CDR1 is GTSNPN and CDR2 is SVGIG (reference sequence). V was shortened by 3 bases and J by 8 bases, with 20 bases between the two germline ends. CDR3 loop: CAWREGHFGWDEQFF. Here the CDR3 DNA reads TGTGCCTGGAGAGAGGGCCACTTCGGTTGGGATGAGCAGTTCTTC.